The 12 T cell receptor beta chains below all came from one sample that was sequenced in a study of cytomegalovirus exposure and HLA in healthy donors. Amplification used 60 Vbeta primers and 13 Jbeta primers. Libraries were prepared by immunoSEQ multiplex PCR; TCRdb keeps only in-frame clonotypes and omits some of them. Here the sample spans around 140,000 clones, about 9.2% being singletons. The sequencing input was PBMCs. The receptors here all came from a woman between 40 and 55 years old in good health and CMV-seropositive.

Comments on this clone: The same CDR3 also results from other DNA sequences found in this sample. This sequence joins TRBV7-2 and TRBJ2-5; 8 bases map to TRBD2. The CDR3 consists of 14 residues. V was clipped by 3 bases and J by 2 bases; unmatched bases: 2. Germline V gives CDR1 SGHTA, CDR2 FQGNSA. The CDR3 spells CASSFQRGQETQYF. CDR3 in DNA: TGTGCCAGCAGCTTCCAGCGGGGGCAAGAGACCCAGTACTTC. The full variable domain, in which reference TRBV7-2 and TRBJ2-5 provide the parts outside the CDR3, is GAGVSQSPSNKVTEKGKDVELRCDPISGHTALYWYRQSLGQGLEFLIYFQGNSAPDKSGLPSDRFSAERTGGSVSTLTIQRTQQEDSAVYLCASSFQRGQETQYFGPGTRLLVL.

About this clone itself: One end of the junction is discordant with germline, which a read error may explain. This rearrangement joins TRBV12-5 to TRBJ2-3; 12 positions match TRBD1. The CDR3 has 18 amino acids. Germline loops: CDR1 LGHNT, CDR2 FRNRAP. As DNA, the CDR3 is TGTACTAGTGGTTTGCCGCCGGGACAGGGGGCGCGGGGGGATACGCAGTATTTT. As protein: CTSGLPPGQGARGDTQYF.

This clone occurred a few times. The chain recombines TRBV5-1 with TRBJ2-5; 8 bases map to TRBD1. V shed 4 bases, J shed 5 bases, and the junction held 13 bases outside the gene matches. The CDR3 contains 16 residues. Germline values: CDR1 SGHRS, CDR2 YFSETQ. In DNA form, the CDR3 reads TGCGCCAGCAGCCCCGGCTGGACAGGGATGTTGGAGACCCAGTACTTC. Its protein product is CASSPGWTGMLETQYF.

The chain employs TRBV6-1 and TRBJ2-7; TRBD1 matches at 7 bases. From germline, CDR1 is MNHNS and CDR2 SASEGT. The CDR3 is 12 residues long. V dropped 8 bases and J dropped 3; count of bases not matched to a gene: 4. In nucleotides, the CDR3 is TGTGCCAGCTGGGACAGTTACTACGAGCAGTACTTC. Its protein is CASWDSYYEQYF.

The sample holds a few counts of this clone. The gene calls are TRBV11-3 and TRBJ2-3; weak D call: TRBD1 (6 bases). The CDR3 is made up of 13 amino acids. Germline V gives CDR1 SGHNT, CDR2 YENEEA. Trimming stripped 5 bases from V and 6 bases from J, with 12 bases between. The CDR3 here is CASSQQGPDTQYF. CDR3 sequence (DNA): TGTGCCAGCAGCCAACAGGGACCCGATACGCAGTATTTT.

The chain is built from TRBV7-9 and TRBJ1-5, with D perhaps TRBD1 (6 bases). CDR1 is SEHNR and CDR2 is FQNEAQ in the germline V gene (reference sequence). V was shortened by 10 bases and J by 0 bases, with 13 bases between the two germline ends. This CDR3 comprises 14 residues. The CDR3 DNA reads TGTGCCATCGCCCAAGGGGGTAGCAATCAGCCCCAGCATTTT. Its protein product is CAIAQGGSNQPQHF.

This chain links TRBV18 with TRBJ2-2; weak D call: TRBD1 (6 bases). The germline V and J ends were trimmed by 2 bases and 1 base, with 11 bases remaining between them. The CDR3 runs 16 residues. Germline V gene sequence: CDR1 KGHSH, CDR2 LQKENI. CDR3 loop: CASSPYRVENTGELFF. CDR3 bases: TGTGCCAGCTCACCATACAGGGTCGAGAACACCGGGGAGCTGTTTTTT.

This sequence joins TRBV6-1 and TRBJ1-2; 8 bases fit TRBD1. This CDR3 is built from 13 residues. Unmatched junction bases numbered 9, after V lost 6 bases and J lost 9 bases. Germline V gene lookup returns CDR1 MNHNS and CDR2 SASEGT. Written as DNA, the CDR3 is TGTGCCAGCAGCCCGGACAGGGAGGGTAGCTACACCTTC. Its protein product is CASSPDREGSYTF.

A note on this clone: Other DNA sequences in the same sample also yield this CDR3. The gene calls are TRBV25-1 and TRBJ1-3; 7 nucleotides align to TRBD1. From germline, CDR1 is MGHDK and CDR2 SYGVNS. The length of the CDR3 is 15 residues. Trimming removed 8 bases from V and 7 bases from J; junction bases left unmatched: 14. The CDR3 is CASQPPGGRGNTIYF. CDR3 nucleotide sequence: TGTGCCAGCCAACCCCCAGGGGGAAGAGGGAACACCATATATTTT.

The chain joins TRBV7-2 to TRBJ1-1, with D tentatively TRBD1 (5 bases). Trimming stripped 6 bases from V and 1 base from J, with 12 bases between. This CDR3 contains 14 residues. Germline lookup yields CDR1 SGHTA and CDR2 FQGNSA. The CDR3 DNA follows: TGTGCCAGCAGTCAGCAGGGAGGGAACACTGAAGCTTTCTTT. It encodes CASSQQGGNTEAFF.

The J gene is TRBJ2-1, the V gene TRBV6-5; possible D gene TRBD1, 5 bases. Germline V gene lookup returns CDR1 MNHEY and CDR2 SVGAGI. The ends were cut back, 2 bases at V and 0 bases at J, with 11 bases in the middle. This CDR3 spans 16 amino acids. The CDR3 DNA reads as TGTGCCAGCAGTTACCGACAGTTTAGCTCCTACAATGAGCAGTTCTTC. Residues: CASSYRQFSSYNEQFF.

V is TRBV29-1 and J is TRBJ2-3, with TRBD1 matching over 10 bases. The J segment lost 4 bases and the V segment lost 7 bases, leaving 5 bases of the junction unmatched. The CDR3 sequence is 13 residues long. Germline V gene data show CDR1 as SQVTM and CDR2 as ANQGSEA. CDR3 nucleotides: TGCAGCGGCTCCGGGACAGGGGCAGATACGCAGTATTTT. Translated, it gives CSGSGTGADTQYF.